This T cell receptor (beta chain) was sequenced in a study of T cell responses to AZD1222 COVID-19 vaccine. The study's findings and limits: Recipients of two AZD1222 doses showed rising Spike-specific TCR breadth and depth.

Points on this clone: Its antigen is as yet unknown.

Germline V lookup: CDR1 MDHEN, CDR2 SYDVKM. V lost 5 bases to trimming and J lost 4 bases; unmatched junction nucleotides: 4. The CDR3 spans 15 residues. The data were produced by immunoSEQ multiplex PCR, yet TCRdb's version contains in-frame clones alone and is incomplete. The repertoire holds more than 70,000 clones, with 80% to 95% as singletons. This TCR was recovered from an adult who received the AZD1222 COVID-19 vaccine. The input for sequencing was peripheral blood, taken 28 days after the second AZD1222 dose. V gene TRBV28 combines with J gene TRBJ2-7; TRBD2 aligns across 14 bases. CDR3 sequence reads: CASSPRTSGRYEQYF. The CDR3 DNA reads TGTGCCAGCAGTCCACGGACTAGCGGGAGGTACGAGCAGTACTTC.